This is a list of T cell receptor beta chains from one sample in a study of T cell responses to AZD1222 COVID-19 vaccine. Repertoires were generated with immunoSEQ multiplex PCR, while TCRdb's copy carries only in-frame clones and drops some. The table shows about 120,000 clones, with roughly 85% occurring only once. The specimen comprised peripheral blood, sampled on day 0 of AZD1222 vaccination. The receptors derive from an adult in good health. Each CDR3 is given with its conserved first and last residue. Rows give clone size only sometimes, using once, few, many, or a class for an expanded clone.

V,size,J,length,CDR3
TRBV27,-,TRBJ1-3,18,CASSISPNLRVSGNTIYF
TRBV18,-,TRBJ2-7,13,CASSAGGPGEQYF
TRBV18,-,TRBJ1-4,16,CASSPSTGGPREKLFF
TRBV30,-,TRBJ1-5,13,CAWSVTDDQPQHF
TRBV27,-,TRBJ2-2,19,CASSQTGLNLPAGTGELFF
TRBV4-1,few,TRBJ2-1,17,CASSQPIAARTYNEQFF
TRBV2,-,TRBJ1-5,15,CASTVAGYRNQPQHF
TRBV3-1/TRBV3-2,-,TRBJ1-5,15,CASSQGHGTAQPQHF
TRBV6-5,-,TRBJ1-5,14,CASALQGSNQPQHF
TRBV6-5,-,TRBJ2-7,14,CASSGGGVPYEQYF
TRBV21-1,-,TRBJ1-6,14,CAPGAQIDNSPLHF
TRBV9,-,TRBJ2-7,16,CASSVGDGLAAHEQYF
TRBV7-6,few,TRBJ1-2,14,CASSPLTGNYGYTF
TRBV19,-,TRBJ2-5,14,CASSIAGGQETQYF
TRBV20-1,-,TRBJ2-3,10,CSAHTDTQYF
TRBV5-1,-,TRBJ1-1,16,CASSWGTGGADTEAFF
TRBV7-9,-,TRBJ1-1,14,CASSPSPRNTEAFF
TRBV6-5,-,TRBJ1-1,13,CASGREEYTEAFF
TRBV7-9,-,TRBJ2-5,14,CASSRIAAEETQYF
TRBV7-2,-,TRBJ2-1,16,CASSPGTGMWVNEQFF
TRBV20-1,few,TRBJ2-1,15,CSASRALSSYNEQFF
TRBV11-3,-,TRBJ2-7,15,CASSLAAGLGHEQYF
TRBV24-1,-,TRBJ2-3,14,CATSDGTKGDTQYF
TRBV2,-,TRBJ2-3,14,CASRSDEWVDTQYF
TRBV27,few,TRBJ1-6,14,CASSSGTADSPLHF
TRBV28,few,TRBJ1-4,13,CASSLISDEKLFF
TRBV6-5,-,TRBJ2-2,15,CASSSSTGFAGELFF
TRBV5-6,-,TRBJ1-2,13,CASSSERNYGYTF
TRBV28,-,TRBJ1-5,15,CASSKTGERNQPQHF
TRBV2,few,TRBJ2-7,12,CASSDGGWEQYF
TRBV19,few,TRBJ1-5,13,CASSIWGGQPQHF
TRBV6-5,-,TRBJ1-1,15,CASSYSGGWNTEAFF
TRBV4-1,-,TRBJ2-1,13,CASSQEGWGEQFF
TRBV6-5,-,TRBJ2-7,15,CAARRGGDRKYEQYF
TRBV6-5,-,TRBJ2-1,15,CASSPGGVFPNEQFF
TRBV2,once,TRBJ1-2,13,CASSGAGFSGYTF